This TCR beta chain came from a study of cytomegalovirus exposure and HLA in healthy donors. Study background: Samples from HLA-typed donors yielded about 85 million unique TCRs in an early data release. General observations from the study: Earlier analysis found most TCR beta V segments productive about 87% or about 30% of the time.

As to this clone: The antigen is unknown.

The CDR3 is made up of 17 amino acids. CDR1 is SGHKS and CDR2 is YYEKEE in the germline V gene (reference sequence). After removal of 0 bases from V and 5 bases from J, the junction contained 11 bases not matched to a gene. The PCR employed 60 Vbeta primers together with 13 Jbeta primers. TCRdb keeps only in-frame clones here, not all; method: immunoSEQ multiplex PCR. The sample lists 150,000 to 200,000 clones; about 85% were seen once. This clonotype was sampled from a boy between 2 and 15 years old in good health and CMV-seronegative. The sample was PBMCs. The rearrangement joins TRBV5-5 to TRBJ2-3, with 8 bases lining up with TRBD2. This CDR3 reads CASSLASGRALGDTQYF. The CDR3 bases are TGTGCCAGCAGCTTGGCCTCCGGGAGGGCTTTGGGAGATACGCAGTATTTT.